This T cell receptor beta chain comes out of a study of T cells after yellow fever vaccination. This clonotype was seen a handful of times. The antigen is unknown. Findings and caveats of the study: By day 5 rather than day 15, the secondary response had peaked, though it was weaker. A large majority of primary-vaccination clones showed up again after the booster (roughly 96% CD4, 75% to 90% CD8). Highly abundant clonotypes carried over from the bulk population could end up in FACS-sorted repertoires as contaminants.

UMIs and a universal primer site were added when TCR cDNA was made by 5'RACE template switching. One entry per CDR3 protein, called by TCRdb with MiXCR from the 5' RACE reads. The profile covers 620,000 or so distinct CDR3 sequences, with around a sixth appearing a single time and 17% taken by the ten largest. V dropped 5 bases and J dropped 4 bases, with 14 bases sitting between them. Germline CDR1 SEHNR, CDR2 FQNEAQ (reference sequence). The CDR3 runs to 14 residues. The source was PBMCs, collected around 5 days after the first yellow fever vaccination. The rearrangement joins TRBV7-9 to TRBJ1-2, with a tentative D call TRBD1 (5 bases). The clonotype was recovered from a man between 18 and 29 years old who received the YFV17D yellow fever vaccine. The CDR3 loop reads CASSPEGQGYGYTF. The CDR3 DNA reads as TGTGCCAGCAGCCCGGAGGGGCAGGGCTATGGCTACACCTTC.